This record covers a single T cell receptor beta chain. The data were obtained in a study of control samples from healthy donors and cancer patients. TCRdb's table, derived via immunoSEQ multiplex PCR, lists solely in-frame clones and lacks some. Among approximately 90,000 clones listed, around 86% were seen once. This TCR came from a man aged 25 to 40 in good health. Material for sequencing was blood.

The CDR3 region is CASRRGTNTQYF. CDR3 nucleotides: TGTGCCAGCAGGAGAGGGACAAATACGCAGTATTTT. This chain links TRBV27 with TRBJ2-3, with D perhaps matching TRBD1 (6 bases). This CDR3 is built from 12 residues. Germline assignment: CDR1 MNHEY and CDR2 SMNVEV (reference sequence). The germline V and J ends were trimmed by 6 bases and 7 bases, with 11 bases remaining between them.